Listed below are T cell receptor beta chains from one sample, sequenced in a study of Ad26.COV2.S vaccination and SARS-CoV-2 variants. Produced via immunoSEQ multiplex PCR; TCRdb's table is partial and in-frame only. The table records 300,000 to 350,000 clones, around 85% of them present only once. The specimen comprised peripheral blood, sampled in a trial of Ad26.COV2.S vaccine versus placebo. Source of these receptors: a person aged 18 to 65 who received the Ad26.COV2.S COVID-19 vaccine or a placebo. CDR3s include the opening cysteine and the closing phenylalanine or tryptophan. The order of the fields is D gene, J gene, clone size, CDR3 length, V gene, CDR3 DNA, CDR3 protein. A D gene is named only where the DNA matches it firmly. Clone size appears in some rows only: once, few, many, or a class for an expanded clone.

D gene: -; J gene: TRBJ2-6; clone size: -; CDR3 length: 15; V gene: TRBV5-1; CDR3 DNA: TGCGCCAGCAGCTTGGTTCAGGCTGGGGCCAACGTCCTGACTTTC; CDR3 protein: CASSLVQAGANVLTF
D gene: -; J gene: TRBJ1-5; clone size: -; CDR3 length: 15; V gene: TRBV4-2; CDR3 DNA: TGTGCCAGCAGCCAAGGGGGGTTCAGCAATCAGCCCCAGCATTTT; CDR3 protein: CASSQGGFSNQPQHF
D gene: TRBD2; J gene: TRBJ2-2; clone size: -; CDR3 length: 15; V gene: TRBV10-2; CDR3 DNA: TGCGCCAGCAGCCTAGCGGGGGGGCAAACCGGGGAGCTGTTTTTT; CDR3 protein: CASSLAGGQTGELFF
D gene: -; J gene: TRBJ1-5; clone size: -; CDR3 length: 15; V gene: TRBV9; CDR3 DNA: TGTGCCAGCAGCGTAGAGGGAGGGGACAATCAGCCCCAGCATTTT; CDR3 protein: CASSVEGGDNQPQHF
D gene: -; J gene: TRBJ2-1; clone size: -; CDR3 length: 14; V gene: TRBV7-9; CDR3 DNA: TGTGCCAGCAGCTTGGGTGTCTCCTACAATGAGCAGTTCTTC; CDR3 protein: CASSLGVSYNEQFF
D gene: -; J gene: TRBJ2-1; clone size: -; CDR3 length: 13; V gene: TRBV7-3; CDR3 DNA: TGTGCCAGCAGCTTCTCTGTTAACAATGAGCAGTTCTTC; CDR3 protein: CASSFSVNNEQFF
D gene: TRBD1; J gene: TRBJ1-5; clone size: -; CDR3 length: 15; V gene: TRBV6-5; CDR3 DNA: TGTGCCAGCAGTTTCACCCGGACAGGAGATCAGCCCCAGCATTTT; CDR3 protein: CASSFTRTGDQPQHF
D gene: -; J gene: TRBJ1-2; clone size: -; CDR3 length: 14; V gene: TRBV3-1/TRBV3-2; CDR3 DNA: TGTGCCAGCAGCCAAGCCGTCCCTAACTATGGCTACACCTTC; CDR3 protein: CASSQAVPNYGYTF
D gene: -; J gene: TRBJ2-1; clone size: -; CDR3 length: 12; V gene: TRBV12-3/TRBV12-4; CDR3 DNA: TGTGCCAGCAGTTTCGTATTTAATGAGCAGTTCTTC; CDR3 protein: CASSFVFNEQFF
D gene: TRBD2; J gene: TRBJ2-3; clone size: -; CDR3 length: 19; V gene: TRBV3-1/TRBV3-2; CDR3 DNA: TGTGCCAGCAGCGAAACCCCCTTCGGCGGGGGGGCAGGAACAGATACGCAGTATTTT; CDR3 protein: CASSETPFGGGAGTDTQYF
D gene: TRBD2; J gene: TRBJ2-3; clone size: -; CDR3 length: 19; V gene: TRBV19; CDR3 DNA: TGTGCCAGTAGTATCCAACGACTAGCGGGGGGGCCTAGCACAGATACGCAGTATTTT; CDR3 protein: CASSIQRLAGGPSTDTQYF
D gene: TRBD2; J gene: TRBJ2-5; clone size: -; CDR3 length: 19; V gene: TRBV3-1/TRBV3-2; CDR3 DNA: TGTGCCAGCAGCCAGGGGACTAGCGGGGGGACTCGGTTCCAAGAGACCCAGTACTTC; CDR3 protein: CASSQGTSGGTRFQETQYF
D gene: -; J gene: TRBJ1-4; clone size: few; CDR3 length: 17; V gene: TRBV3-1/TRBV3-2; CDR3 DNA: TGTGCCAGCAGCCCTACCCTTTACGGTGGGGGCAATGAAAAACTGTTTTTT; CDR3 protein: CASSPTLYGGGNEKLFF
D gene: TRBD2; J gene: TRBJ2-1; clone size: once; CDR3 length: 14; V gene: TRBV2; CDR3 DNA: TGTGCCAGCAGCCCGCCTAGCGGGGTACCGGAGCAGTTCTTC; CDR3 protein: CASSPPSGVPEQFF
D gene: -; J gene: TRBJ1-1; clone size: -; CDR3 length: 13; V gene: TRBV12-3/TRBV12-4; CDR3 DNA: TGTGCCAGCAGTCCCCCAAGCGGGACTGAAGCTTTCTTT; CDR3 protein: CASSPPSGTEAFF
D gene: TRBD2; J gene: TRBJ2-5; clone size: few; CDR3 length: 14; V gene: TRBV28; CDR3 DNA: TGTGCCAGGTATGGGGGGGAACAAAGGGAGACCCAGTACTTC; CDR3 protein: CARYGGEQRETQYF
D gene: -; J gene: TRBJ2-3; clone size: -; CDR3 length: 15; V gene: TRBV5-1; CDR3 DNA: TGCGCCAGCAGCTCTCTGGGCCCCCCGGCAGATACGCAGTATTTT; CDR3 protein: CASSSLGPPADTQYF
D gene: -; J gene: TRBJ2-7; clone size: -; CDR3 length: 12; V gene: TRBV5-6; CDR3 DNA: TGTGCCAGCAGCTTGACGGGCTACGAGCAGTACTTC; CDR3 protein: CASSLTGYEQYF
D gene: -; J gene: TRBJ1-5; clone size: few; CDR3 length: 13; V gene: TRBV27; CDR3 DNA: TGTGCCAGCAGTTTAACCCCTTTTAAGCCCCAGCATTTT; CDR3 protein: CASSLTPFKPQHF
D gene: -; J gene: TRBJ1-2; clone size: -; CDR3 length: 16; V gene: TRBV6-5; CDR3 DNA: TGTGCCAGCAGTTACTCCAGAGGGGGTCCGTACTATGGCTACACCTTC; CDR3 protein: CASSYSRGGPYYGYTF
D gene: TRBD1; J gene: TRBJ2-2; clone size: -; CDR3 length: 18; V gene: TRBV19; CDR3 DNA: TGTGCCAGTAGTATAAAGGGGGCAGGGAGAGTATACTCCGGGGAGCTGTTTTTT; CDR3 protein: CASSIKGAGRVYSGELFF
D gene: TRBD1; J gene: TRBJ1-2; clone size: -; CDR3 length: 13; V gene: TRBV3-1/TRBV3-2; CDR3 DNA: TGTGCCAGCAGCCAAGGACAGGGGGCACGCTACACCTTC; CDR3 protein: CASSQGQGARYTF
D gene: -; J gene: TRBJ2-7; clone size: -; CDR3 length: 14; V gene: TRBV3-1/TRBV3-2; CDR3 DNA: TGTGCCAGCAGCCAGTACCTTGGAACCTACGAGCAGTACTTC; CDR3 protein: CASSQYLGTYEQYF
D gene: -; J gene: TRBJ2-7; clone size: once; CDR3 length: 12; V gene: TRBV11-1; CDR3 DNA: TGTGCCAGCAGCAGTAGTAGGTACGAGCAGTACTTC; CDR3 protein: CASSSSRYEQYF
D gene: TRBD1; J gene: TRBJ1-5; clone size: -; CDR3 length: 15; V gene: TRBV19; CDR3 DNA: TGTGCCAGTAGTGGGACACCAGGGGGGAATCAGCCCCAGCATTTT; CDR3 protein: CASSGTPGGNQPQHF
D gene: TRBD2; J gene: TRBJ2-1; clone size: -; CDR3 length: 18; V gene: TRBV11-2; CDR3 DNA: TGTGCCAGCAGCCCAGGGGTCCTAGCGGGGGGTACCTACAATGAGCAGTTCTTC; CDR3 protein: CASSPGVLAGGTYNEQFF
D gene: TRBD2; J gene: TRBJ2-5; clone size: once; CDR3 length: 15; V gene: TRBV7-9; CDR3 DNA: TGTGCCAGCAGCGAGCTAGCGGGGGTGACGGAGACCCAGTACTTC; CDR3 protein: CASSELAGVTETQYF
D gene: -; J gene: TRBJ1-1; clone size: -; CDR3 length: 9; V gene: TRBV20-1; CDR3 DNA: TGCAGTGCCCCGATTCCGGCTTTCTTT; CDR3 protein: CSAPIPAFF
D gene: -; J gene: TRBJ2-3; clone size: -; CDR3 length: 15; V gene: TRBV10-3; CDR3 DNA: TGTGCCATCAGTGAGTTACTTCCAACCACAGATACGCAGTATTTT; CDR3 protein: CAISELLPTTDTQYF
D gene: -; J gene: TRBJ1-2; clone size: -; CDR3 length: 11; V gene: TRBV23-1; CDR3 DNA: TGCGCCAGCACTAATTACCCAGGGCTTAATTTC; CDR3 protein: CASTNYPGLNF
D gene: TRBD1; J gene: TRBJ1-3; clone size: -; CDR3 length: 17; V gene: TRBV7-9; CDR3 DNA: TGTGCCAGCAGCTTAGGGCCCAGGGGGGCTAGTGGAAACACCATATATTTT; CDR3 protein: CASSLGPRGASGNTIYF
D gene: TRBD1; J gene: TRBJ2-1; clone size: -; CDR3 length: 17; V gene: TRBV7-9; CDR3 DNA: TGTGCCAGCAGCTCACCAACAGGACAGGCTAGTTTTAATGAGCAGTTCTTC; CDR3 protein: CASSSPTGQASFNEQFF
D gene: -; J gene: TRBJ2-7; clone size: -; CDR3 length: 13; V gene: TRBV10-3; CDR3 DNA: TGTGCCATCAGTGAGAGGGGGGCGGAGGAGCAGTACTTC; CDR3 protein: CAISERGAEEQYF
D gene: -; J gene: TRBJ1-4; clone size: -; CDR3 length: 16; V gene: TRBV28; CDR3 DNA: TGTGCCAGCAGTTTTGCCGGGGATGCAACTAATGAAAAACTGTTTTTT; CDR3 protein: CASSFAGDATNEKLFF
D gene: TRBD1; J gene: TRBJ1-2; clone size: once; CDR3 length: 13; V gene: TRBV19; CDR3 DNA: TGTGCCAGTACCCGGGACAGCGACTATGGCTACACCTTC; CDR3 protein: CASTRDSDYGYTF
D gene: -; J gene: TRBJ1-1; clone size: once; CDR3 length: 12; V gene: TRBV10-3; CDR3 DNA: TGTGCCATCAGGAGGGTGGACACTGAAGCTTTCTTT; CDR3 protein: CAIRRVDTEAFF
D gene: -; J gene: TRBJ1-1; clone size: once; CDR3 length: 11; V gene: TRBV2; CDR3 DNA: TGTGCCAGCAAAAGGAACACTGAAGCTTTCTTT; CDR3 protein: CASKRNTEAFF
D gene: -; J gene: TRBJ1-3; clone size: -; CDR3 length: 15; V gene: TRBV3-1/TRBV3-2; CDR3 DNA: TGTGCCAGCAGCGACCGAGCCGCATCTGGAAACACCATATATTTT; CDR3 protein: CASSDRAASGNTIYF
D gene: -; J gene: TRBJ2-3; clone size: once; CDR3 length: 17; V gene: TRBV2; CDR3 DNA: TGTGCCAGCAGTGAAAGGTGGGGGTCCGACGGGACAGATACGCAGTATTTT; CDR3 protein: CASSERWGSDGTDTQYF
D gene: -; J gene: TRBJ2-3; clone size: -; CDR3 length: 15; V gene: TRBV11-2; CDR3 DNA: TGTGCCAGCAGCTTATATGCCTCTAGCACAGATACGCAGTATTTT; CDR3 protein: CASSLYASSTDTQYF
D gene: -; J gene: TRBJ2-2; clone size: -; CDR3 length: 17; V gene: TRBV19; CDR3 DNA: TGTGCCAGTAGATCTTTGTGGTGGGCAGAAAACACCGGGGAGCTGTTTTTT; CDR3 protein: CASRSLWWAENTGELFF
D gene: -; J gene: TRBJ2-7; clone size: few; CDR3 length: 14; V gene: TRBV11-2; CDR3 DNA: TGTGCCAGCAGCTCCCGACGACAGGCCAACGAGCAGTACTTC; CDR3 protein: CASSSRRQANEQYF
D gene: -; J gene: TRBJ1-2; clone size: -; CDR3 length: 13; V gene: TRBV27; CDR3 DNA: TGTGCCAGCGGTCGGGGACCGTTCCATGGCTACACCTTC; CDR3 protein: CASGRGPFHGYTF
D gene: -; J gene: TRBJ1-3; clone size: -; CDR3 length: 17; V gene: TRBV5-5; CDR3 DNA: TGTGCCAGCAGCTTGGGTCCAAGCAGGACTACTGGAAACACCATATATTTT; CDR3 protein: CASSLGPSRTTGNTIYF
D gene: -; J gene: TRBJ1-4; clone size: -; CDR3 length: 14; V gene: TRBV5-6; CDR3 DNA: TGTGCCAGCAGCTTTCGGCGTGTTAATGAAAAACTGTTTTTT; CDR3 protein: CASSFRRVNEKLFF
D gene: -; J gene: TRBJ2-1; clone size: -; CDR3 length: 16; V gene: TRBV24-1; CDR3 DNA: TGTGCCACCAGTACCCATGGGGCCGCCAACGCCAATGAGCAGTTCTTC; CDR3 protein: CATSTHGAANANEQFF
D gene: -; J gene: TRBJ2-7; clone size: -; CDR3 length: 14; V gene: TRBV10-1; CDR3 DNA: TGCGCCAGCAGTGCAGCCCGGCTAGGCTACGAGCAGTACTTC; CDR3 protein: CASSAARLGYEQYF
D gene: TRBD2; J gene: TRBJ2-3; clone size: -; CDR3 length: 18; V gene: TRBV4-2; CDR3 DNA: TGTGCCAGCAGCCAAGGGACTAGCGGGGGACCTGTCACAGATACGCAGTATTTT; CDR3 protein: CASSQGTSGGPVTDTQYF
D gene: TRBD1; J gene: TRBJ2-7; clone size: -; CDR3 length: 15; V gene: TRBV11-3; CDR3 DNA: TGTGCCAGCAGACAAACAGGGGCTCCCTCCTACGAGCAGTACTTC; CDR3 protein: CASRQTGAPSYEQYF
D gene: -; J gene: TRBJ1-4; clone size: -; CDR3 length: 12; V gene: TRBV5-3; CDR3 DNA: TGTGCCAGACGACCCGCGGGCGAAAAACTGTTTTTT; CDR3 protein: CARRPAGEKLFF